This T cell receptor beta chain comes out of a study of shared clonotypes between healthy human individuals. General study findings and limits: Estimated richness was generally greater in naive than memory subsets.

Of note for this clone: What it binds is not known.

Evenly divided among several immunoSEQ plates was the genomic DNA of each subset. The method was immunoSEQ multiplex PCR; TCRdb's version includes in-frame clones alone and lacks a portion of them. The sample holds approximately 2.3 million clones, 93% seen once. After removal of 5 bases from V and 9 bases from J, the junction contained 11 bases not matched to a gene. Germline CDR1 is SGHTA and CDR2 is FQGNSA. The CDR3 sequence is 15 residues long. The origin of this receptor is a man aged 18 to 29 in good health. Some clones in this sample may be carry-over from other donors' samples. The sample consisted of naive CD4+ T cells from PBMCs. The subset was: CD45RA+ positively selected. The chain has TRBV7-2 and TRBJ2-1; 9 bases align to TRBD2. DNA for the CDR3: TGTGCCAGCAGCAATAGCGGGAGCTGGTCCGGTGAGCAGTTCTTC. This translates into CASSNSGSWSGEQFF.